Listed below are T cell receptor beta chains from one sample, sequenced in a study of PD-L1 blockade in urothelial cancer. TCRdb keeps only in-frame clones here, not all; method: immunoSEQ multiplex PCR. The sample lists about 45,000 clones; around 80% were seen once. The sample consisted of PBMCs, taken around atezolizumab (anti-PD-L1) treatment. These receptors came from a man in his sixties with urothelial cancer. Both conserved end residues are part of each CDR3. The D gene is left open where the match is weak. Size tells how often a clone was seen (once, few, many) or the class of an expanded clone, and some rows leave it out.

J gene: TRBJ1-6
D gene: TRBD1
clone size: few
V gene: TRBV28
CDR3 DNA: TGTGCCAGCAGTACCTTCGACAGGGCGGCTTCACCCCTCCACTTT
CDR3 protein: CASSTFDRAASPLHF

J gene: TRBJ2-2
D gene: TRBD1
clone size: .
V gene: TRBV6-5
CDR3 DNA: TGTGCCAGCAGTTGGGACAGGCTCACCGGGGAGCTGTTTTTT
CDR3 protein: CASSWDRLTGELFF

J gene: TRBJ1-1
D gene: TRBD1
clone size: .
V gene: TRBV6-1
CDR3 DNA: TGTGCCAGCAGTGACAGGGGGGACACTGAAGCTTTCTTT
CDR3 protein: CASSDRGDTEAFF

J gene: TRBJ2-2
D gene: TRBD1
clone size: .
V gene: TRBV28
CDR3 DNA: TGTGCCAGCAGTCCCCCGGGACAGGGGGCCGGGGAGCTGTTTTTT
CDR3 protein: CASSPPGQGAGELFF

J gene: TRBJ2-7
D gene: .
clone size: few
V gene: TRBV5-4
CDR3 DNA: TGTGCCAGCAGGCCCGCGGGGATTTACGAGCAGTACTTC
CDR3 protein: CASRPAGIYEQYF

J gene: TRBJ2-7
D gene: TRBD1
clone size: once
V gene: TRBV5-1
CDR3 DNA: TGCGCCAGCAGCCCCAGACCCGGGACAGGAATGACCGAGCAGTACTTC
CDR3 protein: CASSPRPGTGMTEQYF

J gene: TRBJ2-5
D gene: TRBD2
clone size: .
V gene: TRBV27
CDR3 DNA: TGTGCCAGCAAAATAGCGGGAGTGCGTGAGACCCAGTACTTC
CDR3 protein: CASKIAGVRETQYF

J gene: TRBJ2-2
D gene: TRBD2
clone size: .
V gene: TRBV2
CDR3 DNA: TGTGCCAGCAGCCCGACTAGCGGGGGGCCCTGGGAGCTGTTTTTT
CDR3 protein: CASSPTSGGPWELFF

J gene: TRBJ2-1
D gene: TRBD2
clone size: .
V gene: TRBV5-1
CDR3 DNA: TGCGCCAGCAGCTTGGGACTAGCGGAGTACAATGAGCAGTTCTTC
CDR3 protein: CASSLGLAEYNEQFF

J gene: TRBJ1-5
D gene: .
clone size: few
V gene: TRBV4-1
CDR3 DNA: TGCGCCAGCAGCCGAACACTACCGACAGATTATAGCAATCAGCCCCAGCATTTT
CDR3 protein: CASSRTLPTDYSNQPQHF

J gene: TRBJ1-5
D gene: .
clone size: .
V gene: TRBV28
CDR3 DNA: TGTGCCAGCAGAGAAGGGGTGGGACAGCCCCAGCATTTT
CDR3 protein: CASREGVGQPQHF

J gene: TRBJ2-3
D gene: TRBD2
clone size: .
V gene: TRBV7-6
CDR3 DNA: TGTGCCAGCAGCTTAGGCCTGACTAGCGGGGGAGTCTCGCGCACAGATACGCAGTATTTT
CDR3 protein: CASSLGLTSGGVSRTDTQYF

J gene: TRBJ1-4
D gene: .
clone size: .
V gene: TRBV11-2
CDR3 DNA: TGTGCCAGCAGCCCTTCATCGGGTACTAATGAAAAACTGTTTTTT
CDR3 protein: CASSPSSGTNEKLFF

J gene: TRBJ1-2
D gene: .
clone size: .
V gene: TRBV28
CDR3 DNA: TGTGCCAGCAGTTTCGAGGGCCAGAGATATGGCTACACCTTC
CDR3 protein: CASSFEGQRYGYTF

J gene: TRBJ1-1
D gene: .
clone size: .
V gene: TRBV28
CDR3 DNA: TGTGCCAGCAGTAGCAGGGTTTCTGAAGCTTTCTTT
CDR3 protein: CASSSRVSEAFF

J gene: TRBJ1-2
D gene: .
clone size: .
V gene: TRBV28
CDR3 DNA: TGTGCCAGCAGTCGGGTAGGAGGAGACTATGGCTACACCTTC
CDR3 protein: CASSRVGGDYGYTF